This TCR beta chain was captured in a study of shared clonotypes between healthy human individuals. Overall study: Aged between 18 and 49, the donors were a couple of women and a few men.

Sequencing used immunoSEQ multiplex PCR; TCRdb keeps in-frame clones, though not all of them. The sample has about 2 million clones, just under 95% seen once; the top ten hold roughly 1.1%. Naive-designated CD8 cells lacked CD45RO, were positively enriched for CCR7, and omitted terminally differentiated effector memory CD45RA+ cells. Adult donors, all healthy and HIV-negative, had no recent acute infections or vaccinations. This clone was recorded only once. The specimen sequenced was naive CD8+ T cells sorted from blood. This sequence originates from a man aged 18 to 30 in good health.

Here the CDR3 DNA reads TGTGCCAGCAGCTTTGGAGGGGGGGTGGATACGCAGTATTTT. It translates to CASSFGGGVDTQYF. This rearrangement joins TRBV7-2 to TRBJ2-3; possibly TRBD2 for D (7 bases). The CDR3 is 14 residues long. V lost 3 bases and J 6 bases, leaving 13 bases between the germline ends. The germline gives CDR1 SGHTA, CDR2 FQGNSA.